This TCR beta chain was obtained from a study of blood T cell repertoires in COVID-19 (TCRdb year 2020). With regard to the full study: Samples covering the acute and convalescent phases of COVID-19 were provided by collaborators in the United States, Italy and Spain. The material from the prospective study consisted of cDNA or gDNA derived from T cells, B-cell-depleted T cells, or PBMCs. The dataset comprised deeply sampled blood TCRbeta repertoires from subjects exposed to, actively infected with, or recovered from COVID-19. The repertoires were made available in a free public database intended to serve as a resource for research on the immune response to SARS-CoV-2. The samples were drawn from two sources: the first 160 participants of the ongoing ImmuneRACE study, and fewer than 1,500 subjects contributed by 6 global collaborators. Nearly every sample came with metadata listing a de-identified subject ID, COVID-19 status, age in years and sex. Where HLA class I and class II types were available, the types were taken from metadata supplied by the sample provider, not from assay-based typing. On the study overall, not on this receptor specifically: The amount of clinical and demographic metadata varied by source and participant and was provided uncurated.

In Seattle, one collaborating source enrolled patients while the infection was active and tracked those patients longitudinally over the course of disease. The collaborating institutions used their own protocols to collect whole blood in K2EDTA tubes. For TCRbeta analysis, collaborators shipped samples as frozen whole blood, isolated PBMCs, or DNA extracted from either of those sample types. The cysteine opens and the phenylalanine closes a CDR3 of 13 amino acids. The read is trimmed to its CDR3 DNA, 39 bases read in frame from base 1. In the germline V gene, CDR1 corresponds to MNHEY and CDR2 to SVGAGI. Germline trimming: 6 bases from V, 7 bases from J; junction bases outside gene matches: 4. As regards this clone: Its antigen remains unidentified. No base quality values were provided; no much bigger clone lies one nucleotide off.

TCRbeta CDR3 regions were amplified from genomic DNA by means of the immunoSEQ Assay, a bias-controlled multiplex PCR. The study's processing was this. The number of nucleated cells in each sample was estimated by amplification of reference gene primers within the assay. To quantify the absolute abundance of each unique TCRbeta CDR3 rearrangement, sequence reads were collapsed and filtered. For each sample, productive Simpson clonality was calculated by taking the square root of Simpson's diversity index across productive rearrangements. The immuneACCESS repertoire file appears here via TCRdb, limited to in-frame rearrangements. These files lack a portion of the clones; in checked studies, under half of the deficit traces to unresolved V genes, and the cause of the others is not known. D and trimming come from the DNA, and the V and J calls and clone size come from that table. The sample table lists approximately 500,000 clones, roughly 89% of them with a count of one. The top ten constitute 7.8% of the sample.

The V gene is TRBV6-5 and the J gene is TRBJ1-4; 8 central nucleotides agree with TRBD1. The source is a woman in her fifties or sixties with COVID-19, enrolled during active disease. The sequencing sample was made of peripheral blood. The nucleotide sequence is given as TGTGCCAGCAGCGGACAGGGATCTGAAAAACTGTTTTTT. This codes for CASSGQGSEKLFF.